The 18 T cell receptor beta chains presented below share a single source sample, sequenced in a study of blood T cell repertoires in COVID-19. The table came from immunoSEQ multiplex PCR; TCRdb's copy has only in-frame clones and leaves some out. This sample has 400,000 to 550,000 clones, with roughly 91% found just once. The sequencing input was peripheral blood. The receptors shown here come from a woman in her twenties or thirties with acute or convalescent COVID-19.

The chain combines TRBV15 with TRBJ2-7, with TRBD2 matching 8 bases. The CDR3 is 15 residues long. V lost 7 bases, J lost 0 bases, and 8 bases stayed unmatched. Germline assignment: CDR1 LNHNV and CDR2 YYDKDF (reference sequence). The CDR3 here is CATTPGGVLSYEQYF. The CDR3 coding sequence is TGTGCCACCACCCCCGGGGGGGTCCTCTCCTACGAGCAGTACTTC. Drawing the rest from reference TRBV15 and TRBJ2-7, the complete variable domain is DAMVIQNPRYQVTQFGKPVTLSCSQTLNHNVMYWYQQKSSQAPKLLFHYYDKDFNNEADTPDNFQSRRPNTSFCFLDIRSPGLGDTAMYLCATTPGGVLSYEQYFGPGTRLTVT.

CDR3 amino acids: CASSSKQGIGNTIYF. Written as DNA, the CDR3 is TGTGCCAGCAGCTCGAAGCAGGGTATTGGAAACACCATATATTTT. The chain combines TRBV7-7 with TRBJ1-3; maybe TRBD1 (5 bases). Between the trimmed V and J ends, which lost 4 bases and 3 bases, there was a span of 13 bases. The CDR3 consists of 15 residues. CDR1 is SSHAT, CDR2 FNYEAQ, per germline (reference sequence).

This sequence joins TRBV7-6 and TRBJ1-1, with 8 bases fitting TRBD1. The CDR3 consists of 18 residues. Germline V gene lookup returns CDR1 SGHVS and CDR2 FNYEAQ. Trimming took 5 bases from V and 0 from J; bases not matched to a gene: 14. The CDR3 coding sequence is TGTGCCAGCAGCCCAAATTATGCGGGACAGGAGCTGAACACTGAAGCTTTCTTT. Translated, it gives CASSPNYAGQELNTEAFF.

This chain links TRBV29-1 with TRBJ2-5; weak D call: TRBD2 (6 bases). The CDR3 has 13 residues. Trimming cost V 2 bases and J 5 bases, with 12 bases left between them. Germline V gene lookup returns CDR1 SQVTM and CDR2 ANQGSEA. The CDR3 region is CSVELGGKETQYF. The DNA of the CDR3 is TGCAGCGTTGAACTTGGGGGGAAGGAGACCCAGTACTTC.

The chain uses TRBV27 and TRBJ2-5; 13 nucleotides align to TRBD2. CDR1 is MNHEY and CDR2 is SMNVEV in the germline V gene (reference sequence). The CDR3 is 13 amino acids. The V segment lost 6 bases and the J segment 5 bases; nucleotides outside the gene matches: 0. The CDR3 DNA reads TGTGCCAGCAGGACTAGCGGGGGGGAGACCCAGTACTTC. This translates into CASRTSGGETQYF.

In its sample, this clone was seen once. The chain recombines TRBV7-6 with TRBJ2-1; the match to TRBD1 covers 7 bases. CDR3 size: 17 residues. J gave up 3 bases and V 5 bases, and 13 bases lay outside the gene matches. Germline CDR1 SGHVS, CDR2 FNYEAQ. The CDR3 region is CASSPEDRVLYYNEQFF. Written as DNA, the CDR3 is TGTGCCAGCAGCCCTGAAGACAGGGTACTATACTACAATGAGCAGTTCTTC.

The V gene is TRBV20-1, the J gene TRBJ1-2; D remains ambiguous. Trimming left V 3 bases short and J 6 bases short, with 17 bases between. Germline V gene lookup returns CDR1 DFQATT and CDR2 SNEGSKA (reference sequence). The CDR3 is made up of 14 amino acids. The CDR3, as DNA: TGCAGTGCTAGTGGCGGGCAGCTCCCCGATGGCTACACCTTC. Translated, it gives CSASGGQLPDGYTF.

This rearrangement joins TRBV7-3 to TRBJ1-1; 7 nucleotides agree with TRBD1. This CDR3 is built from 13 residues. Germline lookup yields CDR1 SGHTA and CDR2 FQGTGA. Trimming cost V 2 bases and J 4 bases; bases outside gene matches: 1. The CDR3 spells CASSLQGVTEAFF. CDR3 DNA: TGTGCCAGCAGCTTACAGGGGGTCACTGAAGCTTTCTTT. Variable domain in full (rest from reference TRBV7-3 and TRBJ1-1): GAGVSQTPSNKVTEKGKYVELRCDPISGHTALYWYRQSLGQGPEFLIYFQGTGAADDSGLPNDRFFAVRPEGSVSTLKIQRTERGDSAVYLCASSLQGVTEAFFGQGTRLTVV.

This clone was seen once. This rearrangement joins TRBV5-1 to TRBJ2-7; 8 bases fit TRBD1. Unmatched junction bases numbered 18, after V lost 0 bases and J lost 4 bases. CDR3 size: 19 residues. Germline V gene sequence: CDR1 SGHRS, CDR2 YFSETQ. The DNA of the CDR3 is TGCGCCAGCAGCTTGGCGGTTCTTGAGACAGGGGATGCTCGATACGAGCAGTACTTC. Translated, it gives CASSLAVLETGDARYEQYF.

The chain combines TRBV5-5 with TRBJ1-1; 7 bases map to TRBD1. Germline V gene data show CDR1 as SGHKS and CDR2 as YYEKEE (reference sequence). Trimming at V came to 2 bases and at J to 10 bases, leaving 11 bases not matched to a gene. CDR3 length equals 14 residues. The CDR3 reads CASSLGTASVVAFF. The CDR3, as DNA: TGTGCCAGCAGCTTAGGGACAGCCTCGGTAGTAGCTTTCTTT.

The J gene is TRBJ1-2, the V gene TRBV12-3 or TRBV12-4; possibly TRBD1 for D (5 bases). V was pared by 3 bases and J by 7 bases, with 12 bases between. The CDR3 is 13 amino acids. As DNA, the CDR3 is TGTGCCAGCAGTTTTAAAGGGGTCTCTGGCTACACCTTC. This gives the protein CASSFKGVSGYTF.

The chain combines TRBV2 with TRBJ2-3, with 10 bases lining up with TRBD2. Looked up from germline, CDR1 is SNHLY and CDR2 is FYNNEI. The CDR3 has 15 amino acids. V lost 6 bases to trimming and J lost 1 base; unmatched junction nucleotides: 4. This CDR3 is CASRVAGGRTDTQYF. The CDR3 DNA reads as TGTGCCAGCAGGGTAGCGGGGGGACGCACAGATACGCAGTATTTT.

This CDR3 is CASSLAGRQETQYF. The CDR3 nucleotides are TGCGCCAGCAGCTTGGCAGGGAGGCAAGAGACCCAGTACTTC. V is TRBV5-1 and J is TRBJ2-5; D is perhaps TRBD2 (6 bases). From germline, CDR1 is SGHRS and CDR2 YFSETQ. This CDR3 spans 14 amino acids. Trimming removed 0 bases from V and 2 bases from J, with 8 bases in between.

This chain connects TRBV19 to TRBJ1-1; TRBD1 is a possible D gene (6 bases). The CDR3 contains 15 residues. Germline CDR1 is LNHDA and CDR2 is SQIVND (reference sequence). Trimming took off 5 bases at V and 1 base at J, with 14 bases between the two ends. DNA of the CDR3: TGTGCCAGTAGTTCTAAGGGGGGGACGAACACTGAAGCTTTCTTT. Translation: CASSSKGGTNTEAFF.

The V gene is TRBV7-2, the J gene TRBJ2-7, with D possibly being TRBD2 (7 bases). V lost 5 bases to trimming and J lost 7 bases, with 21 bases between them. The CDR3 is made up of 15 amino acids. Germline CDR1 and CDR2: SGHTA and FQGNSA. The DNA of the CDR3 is TGTGCCAGCAGCCCGAGGGGGGGCGCCTCCGGGGAGCAGTACTTC. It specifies CASSPRGGASGEQYF. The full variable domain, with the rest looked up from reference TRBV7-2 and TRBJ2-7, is GAGVSQSPSNKVTEKGKDVELRCDPISGHTALYWYRQSLGQGLEFLIYFQGNSAPDKSGLPSDRFSAERTGGSVSTLTIQRTQQEDSAVYLCASSPRGGASGEQYFGPGTRLTVT.

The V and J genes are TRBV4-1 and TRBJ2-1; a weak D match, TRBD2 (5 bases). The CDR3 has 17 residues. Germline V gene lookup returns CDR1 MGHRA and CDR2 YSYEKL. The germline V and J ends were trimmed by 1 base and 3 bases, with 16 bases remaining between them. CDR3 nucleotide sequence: TGCGCCAGCAGCCAAGTCGCGGGCGGAGTGTACTACAATGAGCAGTTCTTC. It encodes CASSQVAGGVYYNEQFF.

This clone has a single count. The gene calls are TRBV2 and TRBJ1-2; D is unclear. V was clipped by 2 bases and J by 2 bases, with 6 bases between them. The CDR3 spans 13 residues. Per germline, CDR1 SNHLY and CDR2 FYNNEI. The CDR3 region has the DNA TGTGCCAGCAGTGAACTACTCAACTATGGCTACACCTTC. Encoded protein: CASSELLNYGYTF.

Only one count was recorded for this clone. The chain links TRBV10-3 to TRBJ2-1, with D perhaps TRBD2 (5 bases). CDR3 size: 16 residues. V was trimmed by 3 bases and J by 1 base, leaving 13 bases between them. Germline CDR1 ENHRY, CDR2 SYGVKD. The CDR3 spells CAISDPSGDSYNEQFF. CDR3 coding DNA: TGTGCCATCAGTGACCCCAGCGGAGATTCCTACAATGAGCAGTTCTTC.